The subject of this entry is one TCR beta chain. Its antigen is not known. This record belongs to a study of shared clonotypes between healthy human individuals. Study-wide results and caveats: Rarefaction demonstrated incomplete sorted-subset sequencing despite large depth. Clonotype sharing across a few donors was observed for around 5% of naive CD4 clonotypes.

TCRdb's table, derived via immunoSEQ multiplex PCR, lists solely in-frame clones and lacks some. This sample has more than 550,000 clones, with about 90% found just once. There are 14 residues in the CDR3. Looked up from germline, CDR1 is MDHEN and CDR2 is SYDVKM. Trimming pared 3 bases from V and 5 bases from J, leaving 14 bases between. Naive CD8 cells lacked CD45RO and underwent positive selection for CCR7, leaving out terminally differentiated effector memory CD45RA+ cells. The V gene is TRBV28, the J gene TRBJ2-7, with D tentatively TRBD1 or TRBD2 (5 bases each). This receptor was taken from a man in his thirties or forties in good health. The specimen was naive CD8+ T cells sorted from blood. The CDR3 sequence: CASSLGTFRDEQYF. The CDR3 coding sequence is TGTGCCAGCAGTTTGGGGACGTTTAGAGACGAGCAGTACTTC.